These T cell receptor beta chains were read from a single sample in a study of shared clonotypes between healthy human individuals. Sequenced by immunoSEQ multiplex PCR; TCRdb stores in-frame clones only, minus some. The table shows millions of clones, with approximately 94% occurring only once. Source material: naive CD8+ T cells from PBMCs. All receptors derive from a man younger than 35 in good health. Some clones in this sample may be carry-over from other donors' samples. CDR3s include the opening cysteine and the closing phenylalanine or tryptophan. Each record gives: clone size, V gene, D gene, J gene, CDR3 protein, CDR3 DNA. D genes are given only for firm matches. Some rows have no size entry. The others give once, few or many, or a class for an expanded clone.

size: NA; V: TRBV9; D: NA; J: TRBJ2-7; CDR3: CASSVGDRSSYEQYF; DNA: TGTGCCAGCAGCGTAGGTGACAGATCCTCCTACGAGCAGTACTTC
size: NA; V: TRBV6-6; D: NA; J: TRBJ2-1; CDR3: CASSYPENEQFF; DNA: TGTGCCAGCAGTTACCCGGAGAATGAGCAGTTCTTC
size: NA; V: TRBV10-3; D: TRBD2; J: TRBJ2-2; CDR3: CAISDGWLAGSSNTGELFF; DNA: TGTGCCATCAGTGATGGTTGGTTAGCGGGAAGTTCTAACACCGGGGAGCTGTTTTTT
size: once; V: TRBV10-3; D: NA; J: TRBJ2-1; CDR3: CAIGARVARVISYNEQFF; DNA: TGTGCCATCGGGGCTAGAGTTGCTAGGGTTATATCCTACAATGAGCAGTTCTTC
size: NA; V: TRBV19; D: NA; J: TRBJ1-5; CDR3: CASSPGGSNQPQHF; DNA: TGTGCCAGTAGTCCCGGGGGTAGCAATCAGCCCCAGCATTTT
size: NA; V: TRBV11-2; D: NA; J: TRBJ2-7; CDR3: CASSFGGTGGYEQYF; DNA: TGTGCCAGCAGCTTCGGCGGGACTGGGGGCTACGAGCAGTACTTC
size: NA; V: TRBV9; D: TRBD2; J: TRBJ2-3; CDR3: CASSVVPSGSTDTQYF; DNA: TGTGCCAGCAGCGTAGTCCCTAGCGGAAGCACAGATACGCAGTATTTT
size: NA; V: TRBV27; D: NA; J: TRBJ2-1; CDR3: CASSLSGERNNEQFF; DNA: TGTGCCAGCAGTTTGTCGGGGGAGCGAAACAATGAGCAGTTCTTC
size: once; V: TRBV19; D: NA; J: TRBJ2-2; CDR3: CASSRPNLTGPNTGELFF; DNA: TGTGCCAGTAGTAGGCCGAACCTCACAGGGCCGAACACCGGGGAGCTGTTTTTT
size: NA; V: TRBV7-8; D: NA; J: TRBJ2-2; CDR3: CASSLGPGNTGELFF; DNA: TGTGCCAGCAGCTTAGGTCCAGGGAACACCGGGGAGCTGTTTTTT
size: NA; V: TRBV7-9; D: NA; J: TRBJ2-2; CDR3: CASSQTGSNTGELFF; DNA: TGTGCCAGCAGCCAGACGGGAAGTAACACCGGGGAGCTGTTTTTT
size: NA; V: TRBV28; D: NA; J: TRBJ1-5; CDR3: CASRMTGGPQPQHF; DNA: TGTGCCAGCAGGATGACAGGAGGCCCTCAGCCCCAGCATTTT
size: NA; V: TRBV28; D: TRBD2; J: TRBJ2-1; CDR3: CASSLGSGRTYNEQFF; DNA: TGTGCCAGCAGTTTAGGTAGCGGGAGGACGTACAATGAGCAGTTCTTC
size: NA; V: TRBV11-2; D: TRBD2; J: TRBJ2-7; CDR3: CASSFFSGSGEEQYF; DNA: TGTGCCAGCAGCTTTTTTAGCGGGAGCGGCGAAGAGCAGTACTTC
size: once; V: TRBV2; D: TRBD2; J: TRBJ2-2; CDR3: CASSDGLAGSGELFF; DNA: TGTGCCAGCAGTGACGGACTAGCGGGGTCTGGGGAGCTGTTTTTT
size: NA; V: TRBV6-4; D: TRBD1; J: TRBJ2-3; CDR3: CASSEGTGASTDTQYF; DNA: TGTGCCAGCAGTGAAGGGACAGGGGCTAGCACAGATACGCAGTATTTT
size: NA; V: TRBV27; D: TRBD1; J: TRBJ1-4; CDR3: CASSAVGTGDEKLFF; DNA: TGTGCCAGCAGTGCAGTCGGGACAGGGGATGAAAAACTGTTTTTT
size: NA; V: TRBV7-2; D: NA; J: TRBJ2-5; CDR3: CASSLNAGLRETQYF; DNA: TGTGCCAGCAGCCTTAATGCGGGATTACGAGAGACCCAGTACTTC
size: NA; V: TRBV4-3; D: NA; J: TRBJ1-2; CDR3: CASSQVAGSPYGYTF; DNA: TGCGCCAGCAGCCAAGTGGCAGGTAGCCCCTATGGCTACACCTTC
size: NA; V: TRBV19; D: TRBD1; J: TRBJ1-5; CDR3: CASSIIAGGGQPQHF; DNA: TGTGCCAGTAGTATTATAGCAGGGGGCGGTCAGCCCCAGCATTTT
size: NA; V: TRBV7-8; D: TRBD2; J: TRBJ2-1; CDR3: CASSSTAGRGNEQFF; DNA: TGTGCCAGCAGCTCCACGGCCGGGAGGGGCAATGAGCAGTTCTTC
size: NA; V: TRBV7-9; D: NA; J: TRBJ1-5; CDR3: CASSTSLGQPQHF; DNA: TGTGCCAGCAGCACGTCACTTGGCCAGCCCCAGCATTTT
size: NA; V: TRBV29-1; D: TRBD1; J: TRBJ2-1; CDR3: CSGTGGSWNEQFF; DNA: TGCAGCGGAACAGGGGGCTCTTGGAATGAGCAGTTCTTC
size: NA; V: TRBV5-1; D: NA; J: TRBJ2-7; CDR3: CASSLAVGHEQYF; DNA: TGCGCCAGCAGCTTGGCCGTAGGCCACGAGCAGTACTTC
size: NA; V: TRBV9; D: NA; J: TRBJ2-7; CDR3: CASSVNPAYEQYF; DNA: TGTGCCAGCAGCGTAAACCCAGCCTACGAGCAGTACTTC
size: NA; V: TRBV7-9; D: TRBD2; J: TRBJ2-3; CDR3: CASGSTSGREISTDTQYF; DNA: TGTGCCAGCGGCAGTACTAGCGGGAGAGAGATTAGCACAGATACGCAGTATTTT
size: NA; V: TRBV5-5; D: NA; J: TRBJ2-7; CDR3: CASSPGSSPVSYEQYF; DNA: TGTGCCAGCAGCCCAGGGTCTAGCCCCGTCTCCTACGAGCAGTACTTC
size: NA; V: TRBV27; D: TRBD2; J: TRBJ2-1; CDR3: CASTFGAGASYNEQFF; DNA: TGTGCCAGCACGTTTGGGGCGGGAGCGTCCTACAATGAGCAGTTCTTC
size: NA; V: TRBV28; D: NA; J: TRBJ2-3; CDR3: CASSRDTDTQYF; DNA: TGTGCCAGCAGTCGGGACACAGATACGCAGTATTTT
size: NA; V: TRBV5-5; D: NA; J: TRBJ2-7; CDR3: CASSPPRTGDYEQYF; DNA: TGTGCCAGCAGCCCCCCCAGAACAGGCGACTACGAGCAGTACTTC
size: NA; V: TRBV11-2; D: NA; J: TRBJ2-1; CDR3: CASSLGLVRNNEQFF; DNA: TGTGCCAGCAGCTTAGGACTAGTACGGAACAATGAGCAGTTCTTC
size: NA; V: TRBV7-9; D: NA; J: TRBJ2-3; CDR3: CASSPPRRTDTQYF; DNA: TGTGCCAGCAGCCCACCTAGAAGAACAGATACGCAGTATTTT
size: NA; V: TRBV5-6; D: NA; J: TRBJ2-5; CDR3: CASSPDRQETQYF; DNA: TGTGCCAGCAGCCCCGACAGACAAGAGACCCAGTACTTC
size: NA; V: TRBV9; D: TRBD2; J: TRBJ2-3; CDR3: CASSVHGGEADTQYF; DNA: TGTGCCAGCAGCGTACATGGGGGGGAAGCAGATACGCAGTATTTT
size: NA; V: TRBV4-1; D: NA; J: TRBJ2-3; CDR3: CASSQGTTRQDTQYF; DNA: TGCGCCAGCAGCCAAGGGACGACGAGGCAGGATACGCAGTATTTT
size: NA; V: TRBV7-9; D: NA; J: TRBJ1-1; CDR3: CASSSSDTGHTEAFF; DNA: TGTGCCAGCAGCTCCAGCGACACAGGGCACACTGAAGCTTTCTTT
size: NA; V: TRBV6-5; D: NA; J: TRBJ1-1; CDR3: CASTVAGGGFEAFF; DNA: TGTGCCAGCACCGTGGCGGGGGGAGGCTTTGAAGCTTTCTTT
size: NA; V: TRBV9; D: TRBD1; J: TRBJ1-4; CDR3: CASSVSGKRGRGEKLFF; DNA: TGTGCCAGCAGCGTATCGGGGAAGAGGGGGCGCGGCGAAAAACTGTTTTTT
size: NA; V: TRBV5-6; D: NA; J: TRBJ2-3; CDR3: CASSSPWSDTTDTQYF; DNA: TGTGCCAGCAGCTCCCCTTGGTCGGACACCACAGATACGCAGTATTTT
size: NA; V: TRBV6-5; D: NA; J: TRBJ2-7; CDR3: CASSYSGGSYEQYF; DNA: TGTGCCAGCAGTTACTCGGGCGGATCCTACGAGCAGTACTTC
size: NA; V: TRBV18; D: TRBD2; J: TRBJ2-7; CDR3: CASSLTLAGSFSYEQYF; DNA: TGTGCCAGCTCACTTACGTTAGCGGGATCCTTCTCCTACGAGCAGTACTTC
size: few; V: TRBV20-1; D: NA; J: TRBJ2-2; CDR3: CSGWNTGELFF; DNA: TGCAGTGGATGGAACACCGGGGAGCTGTTTTTT
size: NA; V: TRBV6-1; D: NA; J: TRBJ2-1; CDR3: CAGGSGRQFF; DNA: TGTGCCGGCGGTTCGGGACGGCAGTTCTTC
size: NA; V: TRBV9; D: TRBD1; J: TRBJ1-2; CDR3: CASSGGGWYGYTF; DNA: TGTGCCAGCAGCGGAGGGGGCTGGTATGGCTACACCTTC
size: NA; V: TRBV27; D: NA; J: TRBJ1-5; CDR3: CASGQRSQHF; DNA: TGTGCCAGCGGTCAGAGGTCCCAGCATTTT
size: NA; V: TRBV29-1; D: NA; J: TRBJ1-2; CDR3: CSVAGWGAGYTF; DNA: TGCAGCGTTGCGGGGTGGGGGGCTGGCTACACCTTC
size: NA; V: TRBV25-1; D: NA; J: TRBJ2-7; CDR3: CASSKPGHLPEAYEQYF; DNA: TGTGCCAGCAGTAAACCGGGACATCTCCCCGAAGCCTACGAGCAGTACTTC
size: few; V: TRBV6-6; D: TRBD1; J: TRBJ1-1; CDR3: CASTKGAGTEAFF; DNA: TGTGCCAGCACAAAGGGGGCTGGCACTGAAGCTTTCTTT
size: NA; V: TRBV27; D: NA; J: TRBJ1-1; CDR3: CASTEAWGTEAFF; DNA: TGTGCCAGCACCGAAGCCTGGGGCACTGAAGCTTTCTTT
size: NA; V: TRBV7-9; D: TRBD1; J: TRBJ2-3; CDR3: CASSLALQGASTDTQYF; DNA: TGTGCCAGCAGCTTAGCGCTCCAGGGGGCAAGCACAGATACGCAGTATTTT
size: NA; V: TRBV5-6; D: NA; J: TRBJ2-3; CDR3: CASSLDGPWQYF; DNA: TGTGCCAGCAGCTTGGACGGGCCCTGGCAGTATTTT